Shown below are 5 T cell receptor beta chains from a single sample sequenced in a study of sequential checkpoint blockade in melanoma. Treatment: randomized to nivolumab then ipilimumab (arm A) or the reverse (arm B). The assay was immunoSEQ multiplex PCR, and TCRdb's table has in-frame clones only and misses some. Of under 9,500 clones listed, about three fifths are singletons. Sequencing used CD8+ T cells sorted from blood (inferred from file names), obtained from a patient given nivolumab and ipilimumab in sequence. These receptors were taken from a human donor with melanoma.

The V and J genes are TRBV9 and TRBJ2-7; 7 positions match TRBD2. CDR1 and CDR2 from the germline V gene are SGDLS and YYNGEE. V lost 0 bases, J lost 4 bases, and 4 bases stayed unmatched. The CDR3 totals 14 residues. CDR3 protein: CASSVDGRWYEQYF. Here the CDR3 DNA reads TGTGCCAGCAGCGTAGACGGGAGGTGGTACGAGCAGTACTTC.

This chain uses TRBV7-3 with TRBJ2-7; 9 bases align to TRBD1. CDR1 and CDR2 from the germline V gene are SGHTA and FQGTGA. This CDR3 spans 13 amino acids. Trimming cost V 5 bases and J 6 bases; bases outside gene matches: 5. CDR3 DNA sequence: TGTGCCAGCAGCAGGGGACAGGGTCGCGAGCAGTACTTC. It codes for CASSRGQGREQYF. The full variable domain, in which reference TRBV7-3 and TRBJ2-7 provide the parts outside the CDR3, is GAGVSQTPSNKVTEKGKYVELRCDPISGHTALYWYRQSLGQGPEFLIYFQGTGAADDSGLPNDRFFAVRPEGSVSTLKIQRTERGDSAVYLCASSRGQGREQYFGPGTRLTVT.

This clone was observed a handful of times. The chain recombines TRBV5-4 with TRBJ2-7; 7 bases are a match to TRBD1. Trimming at V came to 4 bases and at J to 0 bases, leaving 7 bases not matched to a gene. This CDR3 has 15 amino acids. Germline V CDR1 and CDR2: SGHNT, YYREEE (reference sequence). CDR3 amino acids: CASSQEGDSSYEQYF. The CDR3 DNA sequence: TGTGCCAGCAGCCAAGAAGGGGACAGCTCCTACGAGCAGTACTTC.

The genes are TRBV6-6 and TRBJ2-5, with D possibly being TRBD2 (6 bases). The J call may be mistaken, given a closer DNA end match to TRBJ2-7. The CDR3 is 13 amino acids. CDR1 is MNHNY and CDR2 is SVGAGI in the germline V gene (reference sequence). This chain's CDR3 is CASTLNSGYEQYF. The CDR3 DNA is TGTGCCAGCACCTTGAATAGCGGCTACGAGCAGTACTTC.

This sequence joins TRBV7-6 and TRBJ2-1, with TRBD2 matching 10 bases. Germline lookup yields CDR1 SGHVS and CDR2 FNYEAQ. Germline trimming cut 6 bases from V and 8 bases from J; bases unmatched to any gene: 13. The CDR3 contains 16 residues. The CDR3 DNA reads TGTGCCAGCAGGTTATCCCTAGCGGGAGATTTCCATGAGCAGTTCTTC. It codes for CASRLSLAGDFHEQFF.